The source of this TCR beta chain is a study of blood T cell repertoires in COVID-19 (dated by TCRdb to between 2020 and 2021). About the study as a whole: The collaborator samples originated in the United States, Italy and Spain and spanned the acute and convalescent phases of COVID-19. The material from the prospective study consisted of cDNA or gDNA derived from T cells, B-cell-depleted T cells, or PBMCs. The dataset comprised deeply sampled blood TCRbeta repertoires from subjects exposed to, actively infected with, or recovered from COVID-19. The repertoires were released in a freely available public database meant as a resource for research on the immune response to SARS-CoV-2. Samples were obtained from the ongoing ImmuneRACE study (first 160 participants) and from over 1,000 subjects provided by 6 global collaborators. Nearly every sample came with metadata listing a de-identified subject ID, COVID-19 status, age in years and sex. Where available, HLA class I and class II types were taken from metadata supplied by the sample provider and were not determined by assay-based typing. On the study overall, not on this receptor specifically: The amount of clinical and demographic metadata varied by source and participant and was provided uncurated.

The germline V gene specifies MDHEN as CDR1 and SYDVKM as CDR2. From its cysteine to its phenylalanine, the CDR3 spans 15 amino acids. Solely the CDR3 DNA is kept, with 45 bases framed from the first base. V trim: 6 bases; J trim: 7 bases; unmatched bases: 10. A remark on this clone: What antigen it recognizes has not been identified. No much larger clonotype is one base removed from it; base qualities were not supplied.

The collaborating institutions used their own protocols to collect whole blood in K2EDTA tubes. Collaborator samples were shipped for TCRbeta analysis as frozen whole blood, isolated PBMCs, or DNA extracted from either sample type. The immunoSEQ Assay, a bias-controlled multiplex PCR, was used to amplify TCRbeta CDR3 regions from genomic DNA. In the paper's pipeline: The number of nucleated cells in each sample was estimated from the amplification of reference gene primers within the assay. To quantify the absolute abundance of each unique TCRbeta CDR3 rearrangement, sequence reads were collapsed and filtered. For each sample, productive Simpson clonality was calculated by taking the square root of Simpson's diversity index across productive rearrangements. Entries here come from immuneACCESS through TCRdb and include only in-frame sequences with V and J called. Some clones fail to appear in such tables; in the studies checked, an unresolved V gene covers under half of the shortfall, and the cause of the remainder is unknown. V, J and clone size derive from that table, while D and trimming were established from the DNA sequence. The sample profile shows 90,000 to 100,000 clones; 72% of them were found once. The ten largest clones add up to 20% to 25% of the sample.

The sequence joins TRBV28 to TRBJ2-1; TRBD1 matches 9 bases in the middle. The clonotype originates from a woman aged 60-70 years in a cohort sampled during active or convalescent COVID-19. Specimen: peripheral blood. The CDR3 protein sequence reads: CASRSGTGRGNEQFF. The sequenced DNA: TGTGCCAGCAGGTCCGGGACAGGGAGAGGGAATGAGCAGTTCTTC.